A selection of T cell receptor beta chains follows, all from one sample in a study of identical twins. In TCRdb, the 5' RACE reads were re-called with MiXCR into one record per CDR3 protein. Seen here are about 530,000 distinct CDR3 sequences, 20% to 25% observed once, and the top ten hold approximately 0.49%. A further study also used this sample, focusing on yellow fever vaccine responses in identical twins.

Sequenced input: CD4+ T cells sorted from blood. The receptors stem from a woman in her late teens or twenties in good health. Each CDR3 is given with its conserved first and last residue. Each record gives: J gene, V gene, CDR3 protein.

>TRBJ2-5|TRBV2
CASNRGEVQETQYF
>TRBJ2-4|TRBV28
CAGGVYGNIQYF
>TRBJ2-5|TRBV24-1
CATSDGGGAVQETQYF
>TRBJ2-5|TRBV28
CASSSDYLKETQYF
>TRBJ2-5|TRBV25-1
CASSEFRGETQYF
>TRBJ1-2|TRBV19
CASSISVVPTMGDGYTF
>TRBJ2-7|TRBV20-1
CSALDRAPYEQYF
>TRBJ2-2|TRBV7-6
CASSIRGGTATGELFF
>TRBJ2-2|TRBV29-1
CSVGRRLAAGELFF
>TRBJ2-5|TRBV7-9
CASSLGAGNVQETQYF
>TRBJ2-1|TRBV20-1
CSASPYNEQFF
>TRBJ2-1|TRBV9
CASSVDSYNEQFF
>TRBJ1-4|TRBV10-3
CAIRDGHNEKLFF
>TRBJ2-5|TRBV6-1
CASRLRQTQETQYF
>TRBJ1-1|TRBV5-1
CASSSGQVNTEAFF
>TRBJ2-7|TRBV20-1
CSASGAGSYEQYF